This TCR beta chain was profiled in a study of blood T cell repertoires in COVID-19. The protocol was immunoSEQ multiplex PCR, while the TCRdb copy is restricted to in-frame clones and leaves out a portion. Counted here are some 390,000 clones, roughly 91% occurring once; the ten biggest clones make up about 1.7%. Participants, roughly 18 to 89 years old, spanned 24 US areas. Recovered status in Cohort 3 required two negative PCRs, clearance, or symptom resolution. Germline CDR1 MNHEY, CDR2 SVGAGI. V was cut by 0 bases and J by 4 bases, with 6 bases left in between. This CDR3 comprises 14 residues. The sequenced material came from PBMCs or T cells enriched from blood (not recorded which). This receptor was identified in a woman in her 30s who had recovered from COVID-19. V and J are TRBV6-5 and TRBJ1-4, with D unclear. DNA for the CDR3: TGTGCCAGCAGTTACTCGAGGAGTAATGAAAAACTGTTTTTT. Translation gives CASSYSRSNEKLFF.